The next 20 T cell receptor beta chains were all read from a single sample in a study of T cell responses to AZD1222 COVID-19 vaccine. Some clones are missing from TCRdb's copy, which holds only in-frame ones; the method was immunoSEQ multiplex PCR. This table holds 140,000 to 150,000 clones, around four fifths found once. The sequenced sample was peripheral blood, obtained on day 0 of MenACWY control vaccination. The receptors were gathered from an adult in good health.

The chain carries TRBV11-3 and TRBJ2-1; the match to TRBD2 covers 8 bases. V shed 5 bases and J 4 bases; nucleotides not matched to a gene: 10. Per germline, CDR1 SGHNT and CDR2 YENEEA. The CDR3 loop spans 16 amino acids. Here the CDR3 reads CASSPRGRGEYNEQFF. The CDR3 DNA is TGTGCCAGCAGCCCCCGGGGGCGGGGGGAGTACAATGAGCAGTTCTTC. Looking up the rest from reference TRBV11-3 and TRBJ2-1 gives the full variable domain: EAGVVQSPRYKIIEKKQPVAFWCNPISGHNTLYWYLQNLGQGPELLIRYENEEAVDDSQLPKDRFSAERLKGVDSTLKIQPAELGDSAVYLCASSPRGRGEYNEQFFGPGTRLTVL.

The V gene is TRBV6-2 or TRBV6-3, the J gene TRBJ1-5; 8 nucleotides match TRBD1. CDR1 MNHEY and CDR2 SVGEGT come from the germline V gene. This CDR3 has 18 residues. V dropped 5 bases and J dropped 0; count of bases not matched to a gene: 12. CDR3 bases: TGTGCCAGCAGTCTCGACAGGGGAAACGAGTTTAGCAATCAGCCCCAGCATTTT. Its protein is CASSLDRGNEFSNQPQHF.

The chain has TRBV5-8 and TRBJ1-5; D unclear. Germline lookup yields CDR1 SGHTS and CDR2 YDEGEE. Trimming removed 1 base at V and 4 bases at J, with 6 bases between. This CDR3 comprises 13 residues. DNA for the CDR3: TGTGCCAGCAGCTTGACAGTTAATCAGCCCCAGCATTTT. It is translated as CASSLTVNQPQHF.

The CDR3, as DNA: TGTGCCAGCTCACCATCGAGAAATGAAAAACTGTTTTTT. Translation gives CASSPSRNEKLFF. V and J are TRBV18 and TRBJ1-4; the D is unclear. Germline V gene sequence: CDR1 KGHSH, CDR2 LQKENI. The length of the CDR3 is 13 residues. Deletions cut 2 bases from V and 5 bases from J, with 6 bases between.

The chain combines TRBV4-1 with TRBJ1-4; 9 bases agree with TRBD1. The ends lost 1 base at V and 3 bases at J; junction bases unmatched: 12. Germline loops: CDR1 MGHRA, CDR2 YSYEKL. The length of the CDR3 is 19 residues. CDR3 bases: TGCGCCAGCAGCCAAGGTGGGACAGGGAACGGGGGTTCTAATGAAAAACTGTTTTTT. Translation gives CASSQGGTGNGGSNEKLFF.

V is TRBV24-1 and J is TRBJ2-1, with 14 bases identical to TRBD2. Germline V CDR1 and CDR2: KGHDR, SFDVKD. V was clipped by 4 bases and J by 9 bases; unmatched bases: 4. The CDR3 runs to 15 residues. The CDR3 nucleotides are TGTGCCACCAGTGACTATGGACTAGCGGGGGGTGAGCAGTTCTTC. It encodes CATSDYGLAGGEQFF.

The genes are TRBV7-3 and TRBJ1-6, with 7 bases that match TRBD1. Germline CDR1 reads SGHTA; CDR2 reads FQGTGA. The V gene end was trimmed by 3 bases and the J gene end by 7 bases; junction bases not matched to a gene: 0. The CDR3 is 13 amino acids. The CDR3 DNA sequence: TGTGCCAGCAGCTTGACAGGGAATTCACCCCTCCACTTT. It codes for CASSLTGNSPLHF.

V is TRBV2 and J is TRBJ2-5; D unresolved. This CDR3 is 12 amino acids long. Germline V CDR1 and CDR2: SNHLY, FYNNEI. Trimming stripped 1 base from V and 2 bases from J, with 2 bases between. CDR3 in DNA: TGTGCCAGCAGTGAAGTACAAGAGACCCAGTACTTC. Encoded protein: CASSEVQETQYF.

V usage is TRBV5-1 and J usage is TRBJ1-1; the D gene is possibly TRBD1 (6 bases). This CDR3 comprises 16 residues. V was trimmed by 2 bases and J by 0 bases, leaving 14 bases between them. Germline V gene lookup returns CDR1 SGHRS and CDR2 YFSETQ. CDR3 in amino acids: CASSFNPRGMNTEAFF. CDR3 DNA: TGCGCCAGCAGCTTCAACCCCAGGGGCATGAACACTGAAGCTTTCTTT.

In this sample, this clone turned up once. The chain carries TRBV27 and TRBJ1-2, with D maybe TRBD1 (6 bases). The CDR3 spans 13 residues. Trimming removed 3 bases from V and 8 bases from J, with 13 bases in between. CDR1 and CDR2 (germline): MNHEY, SMNVEV (reference sequence). CDR3 region: CASSFSGGRGYTF. The CDR3 DNA is TGTGCCAGCAGTTTCTCCGGGGGCCGAGGCTACACCTTC.

The V call is TRBV11-2, the J call TRBJ1-6, with a tentative D call TRBD1 (5 bases). There are 14 residues in the CDR3. V was shortened by 1 base and J by 13 bases, with 14 bases between the two germline ends. The germline V gene encodes CDR1 SGHAT and CDR2 FQNNGV. CDR3 sequence reads: CASSLVPGLGPLHF. The CDR3, as DNA: TGTGCCAGCAGCTTAGTTCCGGGGCTAGGGCCCCTCCACTTT.

J is TRBJ1-2 and V is TRBV5-1, with 7 bases that match TRBD1. In germline, CDR1 is SGHRS, CDR2 YFSETQ. The CDR3 has 13 residues. V lost 4 bases and J lost 6; bases outside the gene matches: 6. The CDR3 loop reads CASSPTGENGYTF. The DNA for the CDR3 is TGCGCCAGCAGCCCCACAGGGGAAAATGGCTACACCTTC.

The chain employs TRBV24-1 and TRBJ1-2; D is unclear. The V gene lost 1 base and the J gene lost 2 bases, with 7 bases spanning the gap. CDR1 KGHDR and CDR2 SFDVKD come from the germline V gene. The CDR3 consists of 14 residues. The CDR3 reads CATSDFRANYGYTF. DNA of the CDR3: TGTGCCACCAGTGATTTTCGGGCCAACTATGGCTACACCTTC.

V usage is TRBV11-2 and J usage is TRBJ1-2; 7 bases line up with TRBD1. Germline loops: CDR1 SGHAT, CDR2 FQNNGV. The CDR3 consists of 18 residues. The J segment lost 0 bases and the V segment lost 4 bases, leaving 14 bases of the junction unmatched. CDR3 residues: CASSSPREGQTSNYGYTF. Written as DNA, the CDR3 is TGTGCCAGCAGCTCCCCTCGGGAGGGACAGACTTCTAACTATGGCTACACCTTC.

The chain carries TRBV6-1 and TRBJ1-6, with D perhaps TRBD1 (5 bases). Germline CDR1 and CDR2: MNHNS and SASEGT. Trimming took 6 bases from V and 3 from J, leaving 12 bases between them. The CDR3 sequence is 15 residues long. Here the CDR3 DNA reads TGTGCCAGCAGAGACCAGGGTAACTATAATTCACCCCTCCACTTT. Amino acids: CASRDQGNYNSPLHF.

The rearrangement links TRBV6-6 to TRBJ1-4, with 9 positions matching TRBD1. With V trimmed by 6 bases and J by 5 bases, 4 bases remained unmatched. Germline CDR1 is MNHNY and CDR2 is SVGAGI (reference sequence). The CDR3 runs 14 residues. CDR3 residues: CASRQGQGNEKLFF. The CDR3 nucleotides read TGTGCCAGCAGGCAGGGACAGGGAAATGAAAAACTGTTTTTT.

The rearrangement links TRBV5-4 to TRBJ1-6; 8 bases are a match to TRBD1. Germline V CDR1 and CDR2: SGHNT, YYREEE (reference sequence). V dropped 5 bases and J dropped 9; count of bases not matched to a gene: 4. The CDR3 contains 13 residues. The CDR3 DNA reads as TGTGCCAGCAGGGTAGACAGGGGTTCACCCCTCCACTTT. Its translation is CASRVDRGSPLHF.

The chain has TRBV6-5 and TRBJ1-1; no clear D. The CDR3 covers 14 residues. Germline V gene lookup returns CDR1 MNHEY and CDR2 SVGAGI. Trimming removed 1 base at V and 2 bases at J, with 8 bases between. The CDR3 bases are TGTGCCAGCAGTTACTATTCTGCCAACACTGAAGCTTTCTTT. Encoded protein: CASSYYSANTEAFF.

The J gene is TRBJ2-6, the V gene TRBV4-1; possible D gene TRBD1, 6 bases. Trimming removed 0 bases from V and 2 bases from J, with 11 bases in between. This CDR3 has 17 residues. Germline values: CDR1 MGHRA, CDR2 YSYEKL. CDR3 sequence reads: CASSQDLNRAGANVLTF. Here the CDR3 DNA reads TGCGCCAGCAGCCAAGATCTTAACAGGGCTGGGGCCAACGTCCTGACTTTC.

The J gene is TRBJ1-6, the V gene TRBV6-5, with D possibly TRBD1 on 5 matching bases. Germline V gene data show CDR1 as MNHEY and CDR2 as SVGAGI. The CDR3 runs 14 residues. Trimming cost V 7 bases and J 6 bases, with 13 bases left between them. The CDR3 DNA follows: TGTGCCAGCAAGGGGACCCAGGGTAATTCACCCCTCCACTTT. This translates into CASKGTQGNSPLHF.